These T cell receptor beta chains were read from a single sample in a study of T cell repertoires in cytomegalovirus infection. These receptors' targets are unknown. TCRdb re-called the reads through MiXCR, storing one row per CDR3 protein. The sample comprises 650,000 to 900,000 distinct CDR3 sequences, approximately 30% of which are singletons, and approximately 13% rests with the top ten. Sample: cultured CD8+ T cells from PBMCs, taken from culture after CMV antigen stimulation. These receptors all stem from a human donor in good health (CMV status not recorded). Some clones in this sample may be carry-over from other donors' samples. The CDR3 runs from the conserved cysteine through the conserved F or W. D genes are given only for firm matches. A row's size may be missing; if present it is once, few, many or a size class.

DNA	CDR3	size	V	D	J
TGTGCCAGCAGCTCGGTTACAGCTTACAATGAGCAGTTCTTC	CASSSVTAYNEQFF	once	TRBV5-4	.	TRBJ2-1
TGTGCCATCAGGACGGGGGAGGATGGAGGGCAAGAGACCCAGTACTTC	CAIRTGEDGGQETQYF	.	TRBV10-3	.	TRBJ2-5
TGTGCCAGCAGCCAAGAGATCCTAGCGGTTCTCACCGGGGAGCTGTTTTTT	CASSQEILAVLTGELFF	.	TRBV3-1	TRBD2	TRBJ2-2
TGTGCCAGCAGCATACGCAGTAGGGGGAAGTATGGCTACACCTTC	CASSIRSRGKYGYTF	few	TRBV5-4	.	TRBJ1-2
TGTGCCAGCAGTGAGATGAGCTCCTATAATTCACCCCTCCACTTT	CASSEMSSYNSPLHF	.	TRBV6-5	.	TRBJ1-6
TGTGCCAAACTCGGACAGGAGAGGCCCAATGAGCAGTTCTTC	CAKLGQERPNEQFF	.	TRBV2	TRBD1	TRBJ2-1
TGCAGTCCTCACAACCGGGACGATCTCAATGAGCAGTTCTTC	CSPHNRDDLNEQFF	few	TRBV20-1	.	TRBJ2-1
TGTGCCAGCAGCCCCTTATTGGGAATGAACACTGAAGCTTTCTTT	CASSPLLGMNTEAFF	.	TRBV7-6	.	TRBJ1-1
TGTGCCAGTCTCGGGGGGCCGAGCTCCTACAATGAGCAGTTCTTC	CASLGGPSSYNEQFF	many	TRBV7-9	.	TRBJ2-1
TGTGCCAGCAGCTCCTCCGGAAATCAGCCCCAGCATTTT	CASSSSGNQPQHF	many	TRBV12-3/TRBV12-4	.	TRBJ1-5
TGTGCCAGCAGTTTCCGCAGCTCGGGAGGCTACACCTTC	CASSFRSSGGYTF	few	TRBV27	.	TRBJ1-2
TGTGCCAGCAGCCTAGGGACAATCGAGTTCTTC	CASSLGTIEFF	.	TRBV6-2/TRBV6-3	.	TRBJ2-1
TGTGCCAGCAGCTTAATGGGGGACTATGGCTACACCTTC	CASSLMGDYGYTF	many	TRBV7-6	.	TRBJ1-2
TGTGCCAGCGGGGTTGGGGGCAATCAGCCCCAGCATTTT	CASGVGGNQPQHF	few	TRBV12-3/TRBV12-4	.	TRBJ1-5
TGTGCCAGCAGCTTAGAGTCAGGGATCCACCGGCCTGGGGCCAACGTCCTGACTTTC	CASSLESGIHRPGANVLTF	.	TRBV7-9	.	TRBJ2-6
TGTGCCATGTTGAGTCTATACCGGGACAGTCACCAAGAGACCCAGTACTTC	CAMLSLYRDSHQETQYF	.	TRBV10-3	TRBD1	TRBJ2-5
TGTGCCACCAGTGATTTCATAGCCACATACAATGAGCAGTTCTTC	CATSDFIATYNEQFF	few	TRBV24-1	.	TRBJ2-1
TGTGCTAGTGGTTTGACAGGGACACAAAACACTGAAGCTTTCTTT	CASGLTGTQNTEAFF	.	TRBV12-5	.	TRBJ1-1
TGCAGTGCTAGAGATAGGGCGGGGCATCAGAACACTGAAGCTTTCTTT	CSARDRAGHQNTEAFF	few	TRBV20-1	.	TRBJ1-1
TGTGCCAGCGGGGGGAGGGCGTGGAATCAGCCCCAGCATTTT	CASGGRAWNQPQHF	many	TRBV6-1	.	TRBJ1-5
TGTGCCAGCAGCCTCCTCGGTGGGGGGGATCAGCCCCAGCATTTT	CASSLLGGGDQPQHF	few	TRBV7-2	.	TRBJ1-5